The rows below give T cell receptor beta chains drawn from one sample of a study of T cell repertoires in cytomegalovirus infection. TCRdb re-analysed the reads in MiXCR, keeping a single row per CDR3 protein. The table has 450,000 to 600,000 distinct CDR3 sequences, approximately 46% seen once. Their antigens remain unidentified. Here the sequenced sample was cultured PBMCs, taken from culture after CMV antigen stimulation. All receptors come from a human donor in good health (CMV status not recorded). Some clones in this sample may be carry-over from other donors' samples. Each CDR3 is given with its conserved first and last residue. The order of the fields is V gene, clone size, J gene, D gene, CDR3 DNA, CDR3 protein. The D gene is left open where the match is weak. Some rows mark clone size as missing; the rest say once, few, many or name a class of expanded clone.

TRBV7-2	many	TRBJ1-5	TRBD1	TGTGCCAGCAGCCCAGCAGGGACAGCTAATCAGCCCCAGCATTTT	CASSPAGTANQPQHF
TRBV20-1	NA	TRBJ1-2	NA	TGCAGTGTTAGATGGTGGGAGGGGCATGGCTACACCTTC	CSVRWWEGHGYTF
TRBV10-3	NA	TRBJ2-7	TRBD2	TGTGCCATCAGTGAGTTAACTAGCGGGGGCTACGAGCAGTACTTC	CAISELTSGGYEQYF
TRBV15	NA	TRBJ2-1	NA	TGTGCCACCAGCAGAGTTCCGAGGGAGCAGTTCTTC	CATSRVPREQFF
TRBV5-5	once	TRBJ2-1	TRBD2	TGTGCCAGCAGCGCCCGACTAGCGGGCTACAATGAGCAGTTCTTC	CASSARLAGYNEQFF
TRBV28	NA	TRBJ1-2	NA	TGTGCCAGCAGCCTACGAAGGGGTTCCGGCAGCTATGGCTACACCTTC	CASSLRRGSGSYGYTF
TRBV7-8	NA	TRBJ2-1	NA	TGTGCCAGCAGCGCAACAGGGAGGGTTGAGCAGTTCTTC	CASSATGRVEQFF
TRBV28	NA	TRBJ2-7	NA	TGTGCCAGCAGTACCCACCGGACGGAGTTCTACGAGCAGTACTTC	CASSTHRTEFYEQYF
TRBV7-2	NA	TRBJ2-5	NA	TGTGCCAGCAGCTCCCCCGGACTGTCGGCCCAGTACTTC	CASSSPGLSAQYF
TRBV6-6	NA	TRBJ2-7	TRBD2	TGTGCCAGCAGGCCCGGGACTAGCAGGGGAGCCTACGAGCAGTACTTC	CASRPGTSRGAYEQYF
TRBV5-5	NA	TRBJ1-2	NA	TGTGCCAGCAGCCCAACCCGAGGGGGGCCGTCGGGCTATGGCTACACCTTC	CASSPTRGGPSGYGYTF
TRBV6-1	NA	TRBJ1-5	NA	TGTGCCAGCAGTCGGGGGGAAAGTCAGCCCCAGCATTTT	CASSRGESQPQHF
TRBV7-9	NA	TRBJ2-1	NA	TGTGCCAGCAGCTTACTGGCGGGGACTTACAATGAGCAGTTCTTC	CASSLLAGTYNEQFF
TRBV7-2	NA	TRBJ2-7	NA	TGTGCCAGCAGCTGGACATCCTACGAGCAGTACTTC	CASSWTSYEQYF
TRBV20-1	few	TRBJ2-3	NA	TGCAGTGCTTACCTACCGGGCGATACGCAGTATTTT	CSAYLPGDTQYF
TRBV7-2	few	TRBJ2-7	TRBD1	TGTGCCAGCAGCCCGCGAATATCAGGGGGCGCGGACCACTACGAGCAGTACTTC	CASSPRISGGADHYEQYF
TRBV6-8	NA	TRBJ2-5	NA	TGTGCCAGCAGATCCCGGGGTTCCCAAGAGACCCAGTACTTC	CASRSRGSQETQYF
TRBV7-2	NA	TRBJ1-4	NA	TGTGCCAGCAGCTTATCCGGGGTTGAAGATGAAAAACTGTTTTTT	CASSLSGVEDEKLFF
TRBV7-2	few	TRBJ2-1	TRBD2	TGTGCCAGCAGCTCCCGAGCGGGAGGCAAAGGCTCCTACAATGAGCAGTTCTTC	CASSSRAGGKGSYNEQFF
TRBV12-3/TRBV12-4	few	TRBJ2-7	TRBD2	TGTGCCAGCAGTCCCAAGGGTCGGGGGACTAGCGGGAGTCGGTTCTACGAGCAGTACTTC	CASSPKGRGTSGSRFYEQYF
TRBV19	once	TRBJ1-5	NA	TGTGCCAGTATCTCCCGGGACCCCCGAAATTTTACAGCCCAGCATTTT	CASISRDPRNFTAQHF
TRBV7-2	many	TRBJ2-7	NA	TGTGCCAGCAGCTTAGCGTATGCGGGCTTAGCCTACGAGCAGTACTTC	CASSLAYAGLAYEQYF
TRBV4-3	NA	TRBJ2-3	TRBD2	TGCGCCAGCAGCCAGACTAGCGGGAGGGCCGGGGGGACAGATACGCAGTATTTT	CASSQTSGRAGGTDTQYF
TRBV7-2	few	TRBJ2-5	NA	TGTGCCAGCAAGGCCCGAATGGGAAAACAAGAGACCCAGTACTTC	CASKARMGKQETQYF
TRBV19	NA	TRBJ2-1	NA	TGTGCCAGTAGTATGTTTGGGGAGCAGTTCTTC	CASSMFGEQFF
TRBV11-2	NA	TRBJ2-7	TRBD2	TGTGCCAGCAGCTTAGGTTTTAGCGGGGGATACGAGCAGTACTTC	CASSLGFSGGYEQYF
TRBV6-8	few	TRBJ1-2	TRBD1	TGTGCCAGCAGCACAGGGGATGGCGGCTACACCTTC	CASSTGDGGYTF
TRBV10-3	NA	TRBJ2-7	NA	TGTGCCATCAGTGTGGGACAAGCCTACGAGCAGTACTTC	CAISVGQAYEQYF
TRBV12-3/TRBV12-4	few	TRBJ1-6	NA	TGTGCCAGCAGCCAATTTCAAGGGGGATCTTCACCCCTCCACTTT	CASSQFQGGSSPLHF
TRBV12-3/TRBV12-4	NA	TRBJ2-7	NA	TGTGCCAGCAAGGTTCGGGGCGAGCAGTACTTC	CASKVRGEQYF
TRBV7-2	few	TRBJ2-7	NA	TGTGCCAGCAGCTTAGAAGCGGGACAGGTCTACGAGCAGTACTTC	CASSLEAGQVYEQYF
TRBV12-3/TRBV12-4	NA	TRBJ2-3	NA	TGTGCCAGCAGTTTTGGAGGGGCTGGAGATACGCAGTATTTT	CASSFGGAGDTQYF
TRBV10-3	NA	TRBJ2-5	NA	TGTGCCATCAGCCCGCAAGGGATCCGAGGGGACCAAGAGACCCAGTACTTC	CAISPQGIRGDQETQYF
TRBV5-3	NA	TRBJ2-3	TRBD1	TGTGCCAGCAGCCGGAAGGGACAGGGGGATCTCACAGATACGCAGTATTTT	CASSRKGQGDLTDTQYF
TRBV7-2	NA	TRBJ1-1	TRBD1	TGTGCCAGCAGCTCCTTCCCGGGACAGGGGATCACTGAAGCTTTCTTT	CASSSFPGQGITEAFF
TRBV4-2	NA	TRBJ2-3	TRBD2	TGTGCCAGCAGTACACGACTAGCGGGGGAGAAGCAGTATTTT	CASSTRLAGEKQYF
TRBV7-6	NA	TRBJ2-1	TRBD2	TGTGCCAGCAGCTCCCCATACTCCCGACTAGCGGGGTCGCCTGAGCAGTTCTTC	CASSSPYSRLAGSPEQFF
TRBV12-3/TRBV12-4	NA	TRBJ2-1	TRBD2	TGTGCCAGCAGTTCAGCCAATAGCGGGAGGGGTCTAGGTGAGCAGTTCTTC	CASSSANSGRGLGEQFF
TRBV6-1	few	TRBJ1-2	TRBD1	TGTGCCAGCAGCGACAGGGCCTACTCCTATGGCTACACCTTC	CASSDRAYSYGYTF